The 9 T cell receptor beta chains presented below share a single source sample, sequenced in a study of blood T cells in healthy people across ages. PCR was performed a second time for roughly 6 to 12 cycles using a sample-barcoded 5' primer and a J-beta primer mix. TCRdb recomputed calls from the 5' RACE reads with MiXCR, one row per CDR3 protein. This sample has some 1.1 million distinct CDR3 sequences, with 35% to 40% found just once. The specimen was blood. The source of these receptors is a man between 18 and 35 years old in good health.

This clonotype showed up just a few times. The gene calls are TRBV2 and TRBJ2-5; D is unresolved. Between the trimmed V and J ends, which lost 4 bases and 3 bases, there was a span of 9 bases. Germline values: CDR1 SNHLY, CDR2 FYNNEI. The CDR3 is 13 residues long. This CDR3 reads CASSGHEKETQYF. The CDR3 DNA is TGTGCCAGCAGTGGCCACGAAAAAGAGACCCAGTACTTC.

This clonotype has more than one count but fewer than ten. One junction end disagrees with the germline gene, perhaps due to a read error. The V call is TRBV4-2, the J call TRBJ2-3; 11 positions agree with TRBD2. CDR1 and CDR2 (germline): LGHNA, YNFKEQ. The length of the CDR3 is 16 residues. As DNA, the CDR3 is TGTGCCAGTAGCCAACCCCTAGCGGGGGGTGCAGATACGCAGTATTTT. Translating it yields CASSQPLAGGADTQYF.

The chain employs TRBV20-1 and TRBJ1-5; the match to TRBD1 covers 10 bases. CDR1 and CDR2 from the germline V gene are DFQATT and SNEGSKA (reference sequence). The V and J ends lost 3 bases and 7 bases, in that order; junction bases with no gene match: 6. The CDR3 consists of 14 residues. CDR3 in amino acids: CSARDRGSGQPQHF. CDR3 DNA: TGCAGTGCTAGGGACAGGGGGTCTGGCCAGCCCCAGCATTTT.

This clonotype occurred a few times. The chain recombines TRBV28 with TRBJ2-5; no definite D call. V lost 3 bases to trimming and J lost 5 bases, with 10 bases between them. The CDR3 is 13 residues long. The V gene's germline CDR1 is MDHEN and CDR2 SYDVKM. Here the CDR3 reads CASSFGPGETQYF. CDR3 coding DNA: TGTGCCAGCAGTTTTGGACCTGGGGAGACCCAGTACTTC.

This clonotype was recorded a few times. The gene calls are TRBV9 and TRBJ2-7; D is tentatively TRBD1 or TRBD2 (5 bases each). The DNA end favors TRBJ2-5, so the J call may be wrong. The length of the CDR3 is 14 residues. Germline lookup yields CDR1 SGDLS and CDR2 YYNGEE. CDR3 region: CASSVEGREETQYF. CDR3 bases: TGTGCCAGCAGCGTAGAGGGCAGGGAGGAGACCCAGTACTTC.

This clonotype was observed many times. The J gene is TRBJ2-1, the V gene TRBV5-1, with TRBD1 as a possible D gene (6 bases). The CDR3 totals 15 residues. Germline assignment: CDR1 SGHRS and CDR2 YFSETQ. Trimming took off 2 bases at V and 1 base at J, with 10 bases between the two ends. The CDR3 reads CASSLGQISYNEQFF. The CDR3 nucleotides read TGCGCCAGCAGCTTAGGACAGATTTCCTACAATGAGCAGTTCTTC.

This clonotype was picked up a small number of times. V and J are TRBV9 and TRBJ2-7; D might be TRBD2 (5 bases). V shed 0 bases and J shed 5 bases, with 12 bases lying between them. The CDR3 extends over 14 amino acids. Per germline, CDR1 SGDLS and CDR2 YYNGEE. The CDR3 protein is CASSVAGFLDEQYF. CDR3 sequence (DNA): TGTGCCAGCAGCGTAGCGGGGTTTTTGGACGAGCAGTACTTC. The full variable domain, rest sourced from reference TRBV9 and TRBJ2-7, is DSGVTQTPKHLITATGQRVTLRCSPRSGDLSVYWYQQSLDQGLQFLIQYYNGEERAKGNILERFSAQQFPDLHSELNLSSLELGDSALYFCASSVAGFLDEQYFGPGTRLTVT.

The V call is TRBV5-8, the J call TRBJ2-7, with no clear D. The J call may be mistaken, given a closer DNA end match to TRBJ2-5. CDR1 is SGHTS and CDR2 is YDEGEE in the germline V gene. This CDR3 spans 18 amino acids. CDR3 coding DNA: TGTGCCAGCAGCTTGGAACTTTCGGTCATGGGGATTTCAGAGACCCAGTACTTC. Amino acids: CASSLELSVMGISETQYF.

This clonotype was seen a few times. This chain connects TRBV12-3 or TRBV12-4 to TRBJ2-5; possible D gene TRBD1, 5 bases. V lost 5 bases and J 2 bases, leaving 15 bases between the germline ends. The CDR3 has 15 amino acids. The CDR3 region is CASSPIRQQQETQYF. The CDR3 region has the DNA TGTGCCAGCAGTCCCATTCGACAGCAGCAAGAGACCCAGTACTTC.